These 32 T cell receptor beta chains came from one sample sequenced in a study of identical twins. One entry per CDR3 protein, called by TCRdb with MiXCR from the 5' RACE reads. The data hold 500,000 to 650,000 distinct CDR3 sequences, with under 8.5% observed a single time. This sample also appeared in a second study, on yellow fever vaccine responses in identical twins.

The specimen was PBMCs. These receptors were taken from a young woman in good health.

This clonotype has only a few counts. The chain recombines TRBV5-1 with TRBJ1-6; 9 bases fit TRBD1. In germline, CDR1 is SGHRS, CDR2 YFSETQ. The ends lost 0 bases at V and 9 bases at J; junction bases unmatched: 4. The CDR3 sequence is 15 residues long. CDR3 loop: CASSLEGTGSSPLHF. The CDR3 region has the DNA TGCGCCAGCAGCTTGGAAGGGACAGGGTCTTCACCCCTCCACTTT.

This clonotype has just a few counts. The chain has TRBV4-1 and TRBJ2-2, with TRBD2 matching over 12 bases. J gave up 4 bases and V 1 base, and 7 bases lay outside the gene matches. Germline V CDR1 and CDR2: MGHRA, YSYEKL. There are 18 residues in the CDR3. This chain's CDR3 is CASSQVLAGGRFTGELFF. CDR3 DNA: TGCGCCAGCAGCCAAGTCCTAGCGGGGGGGCGTTTCACCGGGGAGCTGTTTTTT.

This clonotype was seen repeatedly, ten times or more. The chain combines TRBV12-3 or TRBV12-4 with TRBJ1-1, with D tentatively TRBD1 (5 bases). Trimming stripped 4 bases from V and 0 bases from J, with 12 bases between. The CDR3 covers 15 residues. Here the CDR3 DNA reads TGTGCCAGCAGTTACCTACGGGGGATGAACACTGAAGCTTTCTTT. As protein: CASSYLRGMNTEAFF.

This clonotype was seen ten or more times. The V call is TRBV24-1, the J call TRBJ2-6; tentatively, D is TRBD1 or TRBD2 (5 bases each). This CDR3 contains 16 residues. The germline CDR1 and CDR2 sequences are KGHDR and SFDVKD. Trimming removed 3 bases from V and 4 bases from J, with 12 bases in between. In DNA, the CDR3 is TGTGCCACCAGTGATCCTTCAGGGACCGGGGCCAACGTCCTGACTTTC. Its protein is CATSDPSGTGANVLTF.

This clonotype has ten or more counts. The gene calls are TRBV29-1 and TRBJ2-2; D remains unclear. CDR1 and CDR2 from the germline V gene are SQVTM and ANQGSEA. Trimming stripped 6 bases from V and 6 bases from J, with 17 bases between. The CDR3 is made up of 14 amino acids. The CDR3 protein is CSVARTATSGELFF. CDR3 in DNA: TGCAGCGTCGCGAGGACCGCGACGTCCGGGGAGCTGTTTTTT.

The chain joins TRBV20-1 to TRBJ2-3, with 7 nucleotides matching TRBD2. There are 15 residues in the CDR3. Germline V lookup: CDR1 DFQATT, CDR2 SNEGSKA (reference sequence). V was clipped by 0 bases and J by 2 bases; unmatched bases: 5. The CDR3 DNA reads TGCAGTGCTAGAGATACGGCGGGGGTCACAGATACGCAGTATTTT. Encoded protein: CSARDTAGVTDTQYF.

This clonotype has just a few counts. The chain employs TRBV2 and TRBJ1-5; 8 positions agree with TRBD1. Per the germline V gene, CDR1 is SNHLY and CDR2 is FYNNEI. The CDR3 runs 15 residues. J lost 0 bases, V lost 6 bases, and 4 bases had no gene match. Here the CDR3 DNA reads TGTGCCAGCAGGAGTGACAGGGGTAGCAATCAGCCCCAGCATTTT. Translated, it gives CASRSDRGSNQPQHF.

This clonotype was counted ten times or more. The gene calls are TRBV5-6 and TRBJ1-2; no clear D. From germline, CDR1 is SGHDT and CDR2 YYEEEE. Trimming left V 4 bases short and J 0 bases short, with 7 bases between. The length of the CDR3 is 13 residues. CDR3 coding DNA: TGTGCCAGCAGCCAGGTTACTAACTATGGCTACACCTTC. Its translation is CASSQVTNYGYTF.

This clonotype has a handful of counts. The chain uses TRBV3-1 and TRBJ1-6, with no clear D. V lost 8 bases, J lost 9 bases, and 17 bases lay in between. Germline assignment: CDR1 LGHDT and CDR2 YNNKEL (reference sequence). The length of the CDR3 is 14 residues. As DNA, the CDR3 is TGTGCCAGCCGCCGAGGCGAGGCGGGTTCACCCCTCCACTTT. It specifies CASRRGEAGSPLHF.

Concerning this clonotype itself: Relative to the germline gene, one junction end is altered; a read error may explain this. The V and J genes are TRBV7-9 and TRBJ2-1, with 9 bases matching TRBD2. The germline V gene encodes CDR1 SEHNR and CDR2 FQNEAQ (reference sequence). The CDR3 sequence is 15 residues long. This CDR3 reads CASSLAPRLADERVF. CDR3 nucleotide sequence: TGTGCCAGCAGCTTAGCTCCAAGACTAGCGGACGAGCGGGTCTTC.

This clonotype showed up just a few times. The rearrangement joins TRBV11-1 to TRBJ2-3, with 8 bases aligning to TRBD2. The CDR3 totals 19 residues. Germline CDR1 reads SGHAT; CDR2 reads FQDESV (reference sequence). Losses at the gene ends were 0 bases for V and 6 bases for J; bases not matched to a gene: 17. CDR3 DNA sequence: TGTGCCAGCAGCTTAGCATCATATCAACTAGGCGGGAGGTGGGATACGCAGTATTTT. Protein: CASSLASYQLGGRWDTQYF.

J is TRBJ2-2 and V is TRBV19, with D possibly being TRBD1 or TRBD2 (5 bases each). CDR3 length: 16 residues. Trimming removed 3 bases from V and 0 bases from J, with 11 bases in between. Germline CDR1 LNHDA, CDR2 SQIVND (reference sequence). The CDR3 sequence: CASSIEGRANTGELFF. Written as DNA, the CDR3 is TGTGCCAGTAGTATTGAGGGCAGGGCGAACACCGGGGAGCTGTTTTTT.

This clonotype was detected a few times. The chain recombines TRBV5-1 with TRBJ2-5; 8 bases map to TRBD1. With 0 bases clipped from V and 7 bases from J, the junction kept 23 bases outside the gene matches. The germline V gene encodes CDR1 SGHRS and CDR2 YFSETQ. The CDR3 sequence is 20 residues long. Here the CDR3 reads CASSLASGRGPWTPRATQYF. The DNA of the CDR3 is TGCGCCAGCAGCTTGGCCTCGGGCAGGGGGCCTTGGACACCCCGCGCGACCCAGTACTTC.

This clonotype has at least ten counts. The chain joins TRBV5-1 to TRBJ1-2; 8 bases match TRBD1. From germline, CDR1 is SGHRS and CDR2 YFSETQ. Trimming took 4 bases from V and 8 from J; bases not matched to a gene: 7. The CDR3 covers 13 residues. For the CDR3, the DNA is TGCGCCAGCAGCCCCGGACAGGGCTGGGGCTACACCTTC. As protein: CASSPGQGWGYTF.

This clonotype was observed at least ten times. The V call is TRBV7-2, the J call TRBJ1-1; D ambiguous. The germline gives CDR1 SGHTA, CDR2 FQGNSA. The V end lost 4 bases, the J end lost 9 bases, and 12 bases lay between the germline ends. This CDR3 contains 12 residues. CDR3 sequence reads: CASSYPGPQAFF. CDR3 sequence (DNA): TGTGCCAGCAGCTATCCCGGGCCTCAAGCTTTCTTT.

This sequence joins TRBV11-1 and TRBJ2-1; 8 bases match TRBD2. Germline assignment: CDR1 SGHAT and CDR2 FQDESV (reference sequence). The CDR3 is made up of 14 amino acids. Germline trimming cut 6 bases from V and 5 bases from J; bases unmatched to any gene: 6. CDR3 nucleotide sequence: TGTGCCAGCAGACCGGGACTAGGTGACAATGAGCAGTTCTTC. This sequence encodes CASRPGLGDNEQFF. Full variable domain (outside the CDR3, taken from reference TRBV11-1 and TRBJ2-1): EAEVAQSPRYKITEKSQAVAFWCDPISGHATLYWYRQILGQGPELLVQFQDESVVDDSQLPKDRFSAERLKGVDSTLKIQPAELGDSAMYLCASRPGLGDNEQFFGPGTRLTVL.

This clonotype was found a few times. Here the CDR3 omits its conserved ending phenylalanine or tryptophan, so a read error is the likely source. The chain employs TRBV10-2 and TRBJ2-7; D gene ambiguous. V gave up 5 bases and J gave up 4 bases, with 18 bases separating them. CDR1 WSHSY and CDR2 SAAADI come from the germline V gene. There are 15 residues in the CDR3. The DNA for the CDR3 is TGCGCCAGCAGTAGAACCAGCCGTTCTAAATACGAGCAGTACTCC. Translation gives CASSRTSRSKYEQYS.

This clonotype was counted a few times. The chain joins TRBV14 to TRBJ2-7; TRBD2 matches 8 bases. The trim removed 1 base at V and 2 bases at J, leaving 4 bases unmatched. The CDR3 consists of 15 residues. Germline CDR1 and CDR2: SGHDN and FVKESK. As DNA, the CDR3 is TGTGCCAGCAGCCAAGGGGTTAGCGGGACCTACGAGCAGTACTTC. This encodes CASSQGVSGTYEQYF. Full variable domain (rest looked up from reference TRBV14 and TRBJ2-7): EAGVTQFPSHSVIEKGQTVTLRCDPISGHDNLYWYRRVMGKEIKFLLHFVKESKQDESGMPNNRFLAERTGGTYSTLKVQPAELEDSGVYFCASSQGVSGTYEQYFGPGTRLTVT.

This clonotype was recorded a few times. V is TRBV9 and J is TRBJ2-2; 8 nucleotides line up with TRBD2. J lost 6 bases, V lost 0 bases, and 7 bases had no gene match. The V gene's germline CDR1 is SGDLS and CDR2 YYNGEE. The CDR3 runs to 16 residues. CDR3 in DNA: TGTGCCAGCAGCGTAGATCGGGAGGGCCTATCCGGGGAGCTGTTTTTT. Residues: CASSVDREGLSGELFF.

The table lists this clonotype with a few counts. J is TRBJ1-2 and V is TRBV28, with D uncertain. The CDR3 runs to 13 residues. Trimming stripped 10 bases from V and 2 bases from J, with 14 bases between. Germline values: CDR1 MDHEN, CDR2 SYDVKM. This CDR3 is CATLALGNYGYTF. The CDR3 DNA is TGTGCCACCCTGGCCCTGGGGAACTATGGCTACACCTTC.

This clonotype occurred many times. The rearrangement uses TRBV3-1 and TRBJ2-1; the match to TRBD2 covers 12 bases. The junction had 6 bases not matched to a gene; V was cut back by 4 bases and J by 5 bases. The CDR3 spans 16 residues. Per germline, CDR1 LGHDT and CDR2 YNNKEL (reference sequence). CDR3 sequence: CASSPRLAGGDNEQFF. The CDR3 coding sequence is TGTGCCAGCAGCCCCCGGCTAGCGGGAGGGGACAATGAGCAGTTCTTC.

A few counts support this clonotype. The CDR3 bases are TGTGCCACCAGCAGTGGAACCCGGACAGAGCAGTACGTC. This sequence encodes CATSSGTRTEQYV. This chain links TRBV15 with TRBJ2-7; a weak D match, TRBD1 (5 bases). The CDR3 has 13 amino acids. Per the germline V gene, CDR1 is LNHNV and CDR2 is YYDKDF (reference sequence). Trimming took off 3 bases at V and 7 bases at J, with 13 bases between the two ends.

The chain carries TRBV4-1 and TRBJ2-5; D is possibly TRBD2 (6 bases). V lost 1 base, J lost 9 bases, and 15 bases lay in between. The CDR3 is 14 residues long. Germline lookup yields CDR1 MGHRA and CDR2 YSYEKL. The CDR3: CASSQGVAATAQYF. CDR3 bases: TGCGCCAGCAGCCAAGGGGTAGCGGCCACAGCCCAGTACTTC.

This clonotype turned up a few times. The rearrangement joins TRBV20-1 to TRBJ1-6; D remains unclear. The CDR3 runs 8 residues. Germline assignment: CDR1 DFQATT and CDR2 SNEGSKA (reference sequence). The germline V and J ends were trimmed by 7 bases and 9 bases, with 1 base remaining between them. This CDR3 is CSGSPLHF. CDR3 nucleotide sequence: TGCAGTGGTTCACCCCTCCACTTT.

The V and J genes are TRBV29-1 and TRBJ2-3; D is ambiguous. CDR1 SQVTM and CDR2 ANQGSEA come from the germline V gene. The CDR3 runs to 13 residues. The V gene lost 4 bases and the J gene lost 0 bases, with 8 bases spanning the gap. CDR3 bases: TGCAGCGTTGCTGCGACTAGCACAGATACGCAGTATTTT. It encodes CSVAATSTDTQYF.

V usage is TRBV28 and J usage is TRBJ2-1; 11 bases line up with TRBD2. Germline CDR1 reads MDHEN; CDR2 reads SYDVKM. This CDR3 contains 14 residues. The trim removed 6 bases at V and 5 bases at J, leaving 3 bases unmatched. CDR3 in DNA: TGTGCCAGCAGCCTGACTAGCGGGGACAATGAGCAGTTCTTC. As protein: CASSLTSGDNEQFF. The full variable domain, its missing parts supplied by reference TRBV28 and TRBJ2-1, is DVKVTQSSRYLVKRTGEKVFLECVQDMDHENMFWYRQDPGLGLRLIYFSYDVKMKEKGDIPEGYSVSREKKERFSLILESASTNQTSMYLCASSLTSGDNEQFFGPGTRLTVL.

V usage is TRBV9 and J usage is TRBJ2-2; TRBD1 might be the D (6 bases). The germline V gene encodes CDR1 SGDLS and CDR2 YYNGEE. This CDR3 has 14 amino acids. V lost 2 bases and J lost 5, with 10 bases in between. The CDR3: CASSVRGTTGELFF. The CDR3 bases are TGTGCCAGCAGCGTCAGGGGAACAACCGGGGAGCTGTTTTTT.

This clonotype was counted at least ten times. CDR3: CSARERNTEAFF. In DNA form, the CDR3 reads TGCAGTGCTAGAGAAAGGAACACTGAAGCTTTCTTT. The genes are TRBV20-1 and TRBJ1-1; no reliable D call. The CDR3 has 12 amino acids. CDR1 is DFQATT and CDR2 is SNEGSKA in the germline V gene (reference sequence). V lost 0 bases and J lost 1, with 3 bases in between.

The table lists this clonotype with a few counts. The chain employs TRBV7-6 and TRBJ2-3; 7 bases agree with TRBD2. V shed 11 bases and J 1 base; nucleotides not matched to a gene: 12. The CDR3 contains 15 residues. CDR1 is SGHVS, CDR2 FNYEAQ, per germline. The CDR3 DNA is TGTGCCGGACACTTGGGGGGGTCCGGCACAGATACGCAGTATTTT. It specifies CAGHLGGSGTDTQYF.

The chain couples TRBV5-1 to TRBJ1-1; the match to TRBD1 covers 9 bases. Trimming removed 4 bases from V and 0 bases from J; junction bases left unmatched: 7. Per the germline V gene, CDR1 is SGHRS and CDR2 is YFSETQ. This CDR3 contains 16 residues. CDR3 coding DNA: TGCGCCAGCAGCGAGGGACAGGGTTACCTGAACACTGAAGCTTTCTTT. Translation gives CASSEGQGYLNTEAFF. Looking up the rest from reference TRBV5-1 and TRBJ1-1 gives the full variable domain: KAGVTQTPRYLIKTRGQQVTLSCSPISGHRSVSWYQQTPGQGLQFLFEYFSETQRNKGNFPGRFSGRQFSNSRSEMNVSTLELGDSALYLCASSEGQGYLNTEAFFGQGTRLTVV.

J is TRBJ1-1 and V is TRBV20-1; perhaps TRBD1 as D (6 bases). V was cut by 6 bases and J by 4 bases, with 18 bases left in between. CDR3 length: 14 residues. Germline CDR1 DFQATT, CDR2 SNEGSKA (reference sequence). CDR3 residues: CSAPGTPTLTEAFF. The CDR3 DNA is TGCAGTGCGCCAGGGACACCAACCCTCACTGAAGCTTTCTTT.

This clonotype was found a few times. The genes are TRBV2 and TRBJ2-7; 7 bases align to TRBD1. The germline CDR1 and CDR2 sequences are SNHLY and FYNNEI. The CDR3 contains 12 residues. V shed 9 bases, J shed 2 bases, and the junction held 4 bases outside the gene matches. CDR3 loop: CARRQGPYEQYF. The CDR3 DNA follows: TGTGCCAGACGACAGGGACCCTACGAGCAGTACTTC.